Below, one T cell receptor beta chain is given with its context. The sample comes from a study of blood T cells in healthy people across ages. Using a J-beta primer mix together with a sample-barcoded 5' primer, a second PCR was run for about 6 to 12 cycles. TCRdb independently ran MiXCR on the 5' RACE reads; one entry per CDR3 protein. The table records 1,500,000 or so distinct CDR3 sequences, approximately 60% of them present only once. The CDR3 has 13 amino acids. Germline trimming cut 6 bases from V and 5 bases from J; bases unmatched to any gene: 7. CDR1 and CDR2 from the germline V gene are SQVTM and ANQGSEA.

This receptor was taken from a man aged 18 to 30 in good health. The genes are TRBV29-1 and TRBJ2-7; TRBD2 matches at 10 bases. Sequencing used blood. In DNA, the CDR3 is TGCAGCGTAGGAGCGGGAGGGGGCCACGAGCAGTACTTC. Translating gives CSVGAGGGHEQYF.